Listed here are 9 T cell receptor beta chains from one sample, sequenced in a study of blood T cell repertoires in COVID-19. Generated by immunoSEQ multiplex PCR, the TCRdb table keeps only in-frame clones and is missing some. The sample lists about 440,000 clones, around 89% occurring once. The specimen sequenced was peripheral blood. The receptors stem from a woman in her 30s with acute or convalescent COVID-19.

The V and J genes are TRBV5-8 and TRBJ2-3, with 7 bases that match TRBD2. Germline assignment: CDR1 SGHTS and CDR2 YDEGEE. The length of the CDR3 is 16 residues. J lost 1 base, V lost 4 bases, and 9 bases had no gene match. CDR3 region: CASSLGGVSRTDTQYF. CDR3 DNA: TGTGCCAGCAGCCTGGGGGGGGTTTCTCGCACAGATACGCAGTATTTT.

This chain uses TRBV18 with TRBJ2-5, with 11 bases matching TRBD2. V lost 3 bases to trimming and J lost 2 bases; unmatched junction nucleotides: 8. CDR3 length: 17 amino acids. From germline, CDR1 is KGHSH and CDR2 LQKENI. CDR3 protein: CASSPIAGGMTQETQYF. In DNA form, the CDR3 reads TGTGCCAGCTCACCCATAGCGGGGGGGATGACTCAAGAGACCCAGTACTTC.

The V call is TRBV11-2, the J call TRBJ2-7, with TRBD1 matching 9 bases. The CDR3 sequence is 16 residues long. The J segment lost 5 bases and the V segment lost 6 bases, leaving 14 bases of the junction unmatched. Germline CDR1 is SGHAT and CDR2 is FQNNGV. CDR3 residues: CASRRKPGTGYDEQYF. CDR3 bases: TGTGCCAGCAGACGAAAACCAGGGACAGGGTATGACGAGCAGTACTTC.

V and J are TRBV7-2 and TRBJ2-7, with TRBD1 matching 7 bases. The CDR3 is made up of 14 amino acids. With 0 bases clipped from V and 5 bases from J, the junction kept 4 bases outside the gene matches. Germline-derived CDR1 and CDR2 are SGHTA and FQGNSA. The CDR3 loop is CASSLATGLDEQYF. Here the CDR3 DNA reads TGTGCCAGCAGCTTAGCGACAGGGCTAGACGAGCAGTACTTC. Full variable domain (remainder filled in from reference TRBV7-2 and TRBJ2-7): GAGVSQSPSNKVTEKGKDVELRCDPISGHTALYWYRQSLGQGLEFLIYFQGNSAPDKSGLPSDRFSAERTGGSVSTLTIQRTQQEDSAVYLCASSLATGLDEQYFGPGTRLTVT.

The V gene is TRBV2, the J gene TRBJ1-5, with D possibly TRBD1 on 6 matching bases. This CDR3 is 13 amino acids long. CDR1 and CDR2 from the germline V gene are SNHLY and FYNNEI. Trimming stripped 10 bases from V and 3 bases from J, with 13 bases between. CDR3 coding DNA: TGTGCCACTAAGGACAGTAACAATCAGCCCCAGCATTTT. Its translation: CATKDSNNQPQHF.

V usage is TRBV2 and J usage is TRBJ2-7; 13 nucleotides match TRBD2. After removal of 6 bases from V and 2 bases from J, the junction contained 4 bases not matched to a gene. Germline CDR1 reads SNHLY; CDR2 reads FYNNEI. The CDR3 consists of 15 residues. In DNA, the CDR3 is TGTGCCAGCAGATATGGGACTAGCGGGGCCTACGAGCAGTACTTC. Translated, it gives CASRYGTSGAYEQYF.

This chain links TRBV7-6 with TRBJ2-3; tentative D call: TRBD2 (5 bases). Trimming took 1 base from V and 12 from J, leaving 17 bases between them. Germline lookup yields CDR1 SGHVS and CDR2 FNYEAQ. The CDR3 consists of 14 residues. CDR3 in DNA: TGTGCCAGCAGCTTAGGTCCTGAGGGCCCGGATCAGTATTTT. Its translation: CASSLGPEGPDQYF.

The rearrangement uses TRBV19 and TRBJ1-5; perhaps TRBD1 as D (5 bases). Trimming removed 6 bases from V and 5 bases from J, with 17 bases in between. Germline CDR1 reads LNHDA; CDR2 reads SQIVND (reference sequence). The CDR3 consists of 15 residues. CDR3 in DNA: TGTGCCAGTAGGCCCCGGGGGTCGTGGGATCAGCCCCAGCATTTT. This sequence encodes CASRPRGSWDQPQHF.

The chain couples TRBV5-1 to TRBJ1-1; possible D gene TRBD1, 6 bases. The CDR3 has 16 residues. Germline CDR1 is SGHRS and CDR2 is YFSETQ. With 0 bases removed from V and 0 bases from J, the gap between germline ends came to 12 bases. CDR3 in amino acids: CASSLAPDRMNTEAFF. In DNA, the CDR3 is TGCGCCAGCAGCTTGGCCCCCGACAGGATGAACACTGAAGCTTTCTTT.